This TCR beta chain is drawn from a study of blood T cell repertoires in COVID-19. Background on the study: Italy, Spain and the United States were the sources of the convalescent and acute COVID-19 samples. Sources were T cells, B-cell-depleted T cells, or PBMCs; the material itself was cDNA or gDNA.

Sequenced by immunoSEQ multiplex PCR; TCRdb stores in-frame clones only, minus some. The sample gives 250,000 to 300,000 clones, about 68% of which show up once; 3% to 3.5% is in the top ten. Germline V gene sequence: CDR1 SGHTA, CDR2 FQGNSA. J gave up 2 bases and V 3 bases, and 2 bases lay outside the gene matches. The CDR3 runs to 15 residues. This clonotype was sampled from a woman aged 80 or over with acute or convalescent COVID-19. V gene TRBV7-2 combines with J gene TRBJ2-2, with 8 bases fitting TRBD2. The sample was peripheral blood. CDR3 region: CASSLTSVNTGELFF. Written as DNA, the CDR3 is TGTGCCAGCAGCTTGACTAGCGTTAACACCGGGGAGCTGTTTTTT.